This TCR beta chain originates from a study of blood T cells in healthy people across ages. Background on the study: Per two T cells, about one barcoded beta molecule was captured through template switching.

A second 7 to 11 cycle PCR used barcoded and J-beta primers. MiXCR, applied by TCRdb to the 5' RACE reads, yields one record per CDR3 protein. In the table there are fewer than 2,000,000 distinct CDR3 sequences, roughly 32% of which are singletons. Sequencing was done on a sample of blood. This clonotype was obtained from a young woman in good health.

As DNA, the CDR3 is TGCGCCAGCAGCATAACAGAGAACACGGTCTCCTACAATGAGCAGTTCTTC. This gives the protein CASSITENTVSYNEQFF. The chain links TRBV5-1 to TRBJ2-1, with no clear D. The V gene lost 4 bases and the J gene lost 0 bases, with 17 bases spanning the gap. Germline V gene sequence: CDR1 SGHRS, CDR2 YFSETQ. This CDR3 spans 17 amino acids.